This T cell receptor beta chain derives from a study of human T cells and chemical hapten exposure. Study as a whole: Small discrepancies in pooled library volume mainly accounted for the varying TCR yields per sample.

Library construction involved attaching unique molecular identifiers to individual cDNA molecules, which allowed quantitative, reproducible TCR counting. Original analysis: Sample TCR counts, which ranged from about 23,224 to 690,600, had a median of 95,638. MiXCR, run by TCRdb on the reads, gives a single entry per CDR3 protein. The V and J calls were not made by the authors but by TCRdb's processing. The top ten hold 1.3% to 1.5% of the sample, which has more than 100,000 distinct CDR3 sequences, approximately 9.3% seen once. Study-level points and caveats: Sensitization with DPC brought no change to TCRs above 1 in 1000 in frequency.

Turning to this clonotype: The antigen is unknown.

Whole blood, unfractionated, served as the material for total RNA extraction. The CDR3 consists of 13 residues. V was pared by 6 bases and J by 6 bases, with 12 bases between. CDR1 and CDR2 from the germline V gene are MNHEY and SMNVEV (reference sequence). The sequenced sample was whole blood. This chain joins TRBV27 and TRBJ1-5; D is perhaps TRBD1 (6 bases). This TCR was recovered from a human donor in good health. Some clones in this sample may be carry-over from other donors' samples. The DNA of the CDR3 is TGTGCCAGCAGACGGGGGGCGCGTCAGCCCCAGCATTTT. Encoded protein: CASRRGARQPQHF.